The clone carrying this T cell receptor (beta chain) occurred many times. Trimming removed 4 bases from V and 4 bases from J; junction bases left unmatched: 12. Germline assignment: CDR1 SEHNR and CDR2 FQNEAQ (reference sequence). This CDR3 has 16 amino acids. Via MiXCR, TCRdb re-called the PCR reads, giving one row per CDR3 protein. This sample has tens of thousands of distinct CDR3 sequences, with roughly 23% found just once. Libraries for naive CD8 T cells, which were made from around 18,000 to 910,000 sorted cells, drew on 10%, 30% or 50% of the RNA. These data come from a study of molecular identifiers for immune sequencing clone quantification.

V gene TRBV7-9 combines with J gene TRBJ1-2, with TRBD1 identical over 7 bases. The sample consisted of naive CD8+ T cells from blood, with Jurkat cell RNA spiked in. Sample subset: FACS-sorted CD8+CD4-CCR7+CD45RA+ naive T cells. The clonotype comes from a human donor in good health. Some libraries in this study had Jurkat cell RNA spiked in. In DNA form, the CDR3 reads TGTGCCAGCAGCTCCTCGACAGGGCGTGCAATCTATGGCTACACCTTC. This codes for CASSSSTGRAIYGYTF.